One and the same sample provided the 28 T cell receptor beta chains below, sequenced in a study of CD8 T cells in Susac syndrome. Random hexamers served to reverse transcribe roughly 0.5 to 1 ug RNA. TCRdb ran MiXCR on the immunoSEQ multiplex PCR reads and lists one entry per CDR3 protein. This table holds 100,000 to 150,000 distinct CDR3 sequences, over 90% found once. The sample taken for sequencing was CD8+ T cells from PBMCs. These receptors all come from a human donor with multiple sclerosis.

CDR3 protein: CASSLMGSTEAFF. CDR3 nucleotide sequence: TGTGCCAGCAGTTTAATGGGGTCCACTGAAGCTTTCTTT. V usage is TRBV27 and J usage is TRBJ1-1; D ambiguous. The V gene's germline CDR1 is MNHEY and CDR2 SMNVEV (reference sequence). CDR3 length: 13 amino acids. Trimming took 2 bases from V and 4 from J, leaving 8 bases between them.

J is TRBJ1-1 and V is TRBV4-1; 7 positions match TRBD1. J lost 0 bases, V lost 9 bases, and 16 bases had no gene match. Germline loops: CDR1 MGHRA, CDR2 YSYEKL. The CDR3 is 17 amino acids. The CDR3 nucleotides read TGCGCCAGTAGAAACACTGGACAGGCGACCATGAACACTGAAGCTTTCTTT. It yields the protein CASRNTGQATMNTEAFF.

The CDR3 spells CATSDLGTGGLNYEQYV. As DNA, the CDR3 is TGTGCCACCAGTGATTTGGGGACAGGGGGCTTGAACTACGAGCAGTACGTC. This chain uses TRBV24-1 with TRBJ2-7; TRBD1 agrees at 12 bases. CDR1 is KGHDR, CDR2 SFDVKD, per germline. The CDR3 contains 17 residues. The trim removed 0 bases at V and 3 bases at J, leaving 5 bases unmatched.

The chain recombines TRBV12-3 or TRBV12-4 with TRBJ2-1; the match to TRBD2 covers 9 bases. The V segment lost 6 bases and the J segment 8 bases; nucleotides outside the gene matches: 14. This CDR3 has 16 residues. The CDR3 coding sequence is TGTGCCAGCAGCCGCACCGTTGCGGGAGGGGTCGATGAGCAGTTCTTC. Translation gives CASSRTVAGGVDEQFF.

In this sample, this clonotype turned up once. This chain uses TRBV6-1 with TRBJ2-7, with TRBD1 matching over 7 bases. The CDR3 sequence is 13 residues long. Germline V gives CDR1 MNHNS, CDR2 SASEGT. V shed 7 bases, J shed 3 bases, and the junction held 6 bases outside the gene matches. The CDR3 loop reads CASTGTEDYEQYF. Written as DNA, the CDR3 is TGTGCCAGCACCGGGACAGAGGACTACGAGCAGTACTTC.

The rearrangement links TRBV7-8 to TRBJ1-2; weak D call: TRBD1 (6 bases). Trimming left V 5 bases short and J 2 bases short, with 12 bases between. CDR1 is SGHVS and CDR2 is FQNEAQ in the germline V gene. The CDR3 consists of 14 residues. For the CDR3, the DNA is TGTGCCAGCAGCCCGGACAGCCGGAACTATGGCTACACCTTC. Amino acids: CASSPDSRNYGYTF.

The rearrangement joins TRBV9 to TRBJ2-1, with TRBD1 identical over 7 bases. This CDR3 spans 15 amino acids. Germline CDR1 reads SGDLS; CDR2 reads YYNGEE. The trim removed 4 bases at V and 8 bases at J, leaving 12 bases unmatched. The CDR3, as DNA: TGTGCCAGCAGCAAACAGGGGAAGGGGCTTGATGAGCAGTTCTTC. Its protein product is CASSKQGKGLDEQFF.

The V and J genes are TRBV4-1 and TRBJ1-3, with D possibly being TRBD1 (6 bases). Germline V gives CDR1 MGHRA, CDR2 YSYEKL. This CDR3 has 14 amino acids. V lost 6 bases and J lost 0, with 9 bases in between. DNA for the CDR3: TGCGCCAGCAGTCAGGGGAACTCTGGAAACACCATATATTTT. Protein sequence: CASSQGNSGNTIYF.

V and J are TRBV4-1 and TRBJ1-1; 7 bases agree with TRBD1. This CDR3 region has 18 residues. CDR1 and CDR2 (germline): MGHRA, YSYEKL. J lost 2 bases, V lost 3 bases, and 15 bases had no gene match. CDR3 sequence: CASSHNYWDRPFNTEAFF. Here the CDR3 DNA reads TGCGCCAGCAGCCACAATTATTGGGACAGACCATTTAACACTGAAGCTTTCTTT.

The CDR3 is CAWSVPAGGAKNIQYF. DNA of the CDR3: TGTGCCTGGAGTGTACCGGCGGGGGGAGCCAAAAACATTCAGTACTTC. The chain recombines TRBV30 with TRBJ2-4; 8 bases are a match to TRBD2. Germline-derived CDR1 and CDR2 are GTSNPN and SVGIG (reference sequence). V lost 0 bases, J lost 0 bases, and 4 bases stayed unmatched. CDR3 length: 16 amino acids.

The rearrangement joins TRBV28 to TRBJ2-5; D ambiguous. The CDR3 has 13 residues. Germline-derived CDR1 and CDR2 are MDHEN and SYDVKM. The ends were cut back, 1 base at V and 5 bases at J, with 8 bases in the middle. The CDR3 loop reads CASSLSGWETQYF. In nucleotides, the CDR3 is TGTGCCAGCAGTTTATCCGGGTGGGAGACCCAGTACTTC.

The chain employs TRBV30 and TRBJ2-7; tentative D call: TRBD1 (5 bases). V was clipped by 6 bases and J by 3 bases, with 9 bases between them. Germline CDR1 GTSNPN, CDR2 SVGIG (reference sequence). The length of the CDR3 is 11 residues. CDR3 amino acids: CACRVVYEQYF. CDR3 nucleotide sequence: TGTGCCTGCAGGGTAGTCTACGAGCAGTACTTC.

The J gene is TRBJ2-7, the V gene TRBV7-9; D call uncertain. CDR1 is SEHNR and CDR2 is FQNEAQ in the germline V gene (reference sequence). V was trimmed by 1 base and J by 3 bases, leaving 7 bases between them. CDR3 length equals 13 residues. In nucleotides, the CDR3 is TGTGCCAGCAGCTTAGACAAGTACTACGAGCAGTACGTC. This encodes CASSLDKYYEQYV.

The V call is TRBV27, the J call TRBJ1-1; a possible D gene is TRBD1 (6 bases). Germline V lookup: CDR1 MNHEY, CDR2 SMNVEV (reference sequence). This CDR3 is built from 15 residues. Trimming stripped 2 bases from V and 4 bases from J, with 14 bases between. The CDR3 DNA reads as TGTGCCAGCAGTTTAACCACAGGGTTGAGCACTGAAGCTTTCTTT. Protein sequence: CASSLTTGLSTEAFF.

V gene TRBV7-9 combines with J gene TRBJ2-3, with 9 bases that match TRBD2. Losses at the gene ends were 4 bases for V and 2 bases for J; bases not matched to a gene: 13. The V gene's germline CDR1 is SEHNR and CDR2 FQNEAQ (reference sequence). This CDR3 has 18 amino acids. The CDR3: CASSSDLGLAGSTDTQYF. The CDR3 DNA sequence: TGTGCCAGCAGCTCCGACTTAGGGCTAGCGGGGTCCACAGATACGCAGTATTTT.

V is TRBV27 and J is TRBJ2-7, with 9 bases that match TRBD1. The CDR3 is 14 amino acids. Germline-derived CDR1 and CDR2 are MNHEY and SMNVEV (reference sequence). CDR3 amino acids: CSNFGDRVLGEQYV. The CDR3 coding sequence is TGTTCCAATTTTGGGGACAGGGTTCTCGGCGAGCAGTACGTC.

The chain combines TRBV5-1 with TRBJ1-1; 8 nucleotides match TRBD1. Losses at the gene ends were 1 base for V and 0 bases for J; bases not matched to a gene: 5. The CDR3 has 16 residues. CDR1 and CDR2 from the germline V gene are SGHRS and YFSETQ. CDR3 sequence: CASSLRTGPMNTEAFF. CDR3 DNA sequence: TGCGCCAGCAGCTTGCGGACAGGGCCCATGAACACTGAAGCTTTCTTT.

The genes are TRBV7-9 and TRBJ2-5; no clear D. This CDR3 region has 16 residues. The germline V gene encodes CDR1 SEHNR and CDR2 FQNEAQ (reference sequence). V was shortened by 4 bases and J by 0 bases, with 15 bases between the two germline ends. Here the CDR3 reads CASSSRRADDQETQYF. The CDR3 nucleotides are TGTGCCAGCAGCTCCAGACGGGCAGATGACCAAGAGACCCAGTACTTC.

This chain links TRBV5-8 with TRBJ1-1; 8 bases fit TRBD1. Germline trimming cut 4 bases from V and 11 bases from J; bases unmatched to any gene: 7. The CDR3 totals 12 residues. Per the germline V gene, CDR1 is SGHTS and CDR2 is YDEGEE. This CDR3 reads CASSPQGADAFF. DNA for the CDR3: TGTGCCAGCAGCCCCCAGGGGGCGGACGCTTTCTTT. Drawing the rest from reference TRBV5-8 and TRBJ1-1, the complete variable domain is EAGVTQSPTHLIKTRGQQATLRCSPISGHTSVYWYQQALGLGLQFLLWYDEGEERNRGNFPPRFSGRQFPNYSSELNVNALELEDSALYLCASSPQGADAFFGQGTRLTVV.

The chain uses TRBV7-6 and TRBJ1-4; 7 nucleotides align to TRBD1. The CDR3 totals 14 residues. The germline V gene has CDR1 SGHVS and CDR2 FNYEAQ. With V trimmed by 5 bases and J by 8 bases, 8 bases remained unmatched. CDR3 nucleotide sequence: TGTGCCAGCAGCCTCGACAGGGTTTACGAAAAACTGTTTTTT. Encoded protein: CASSLDRVYEKLFF.

This chain links TRBV7-3 with TRBJ2-1; 10 bases fit TRBD2. This CDR3 comprises 13 residues. V lost 6 bases to trimming and J lost 10 bases; unmatched junction nucleotides: 6. Germline V gene data show CDR1 as SGHTA and CDR2 as FQGTGA. CDR3 sequence: CASRSSGGQEQFF. In nucleotides, the CDR3 is TGTGCCAGCAGGTCTAGCGGGGGCCAGGAGCAGTTCTTC. Full variable domain (missing parts from reference TRBV7-3 and TRBJ2-1): GAGVSQTPSNKVTEKGKYVELRCDPISGHTALYWYRQSLGQGPEFLIYFQGTGAADDSGLPNDRFFAVRPEGSVSTLKIQRTERGDSAVYLCASRSSGGQEQFFGPGTRLTVL.

The V and J genes are TRBV28 and TRBJ2-3; D is ambiguous. Trimming cost V 5 bases and J 2 bases, with 2 bases left between them. Germline lookup yields CDR1 MDHEN and CDR2 SYDVKM. CDR3 length equals 11 residues. In DNA, the CDR3 is TGTGCCAGCAGTATCACAGATACGCAGTATTTT. It encodes CASSITDTQYF.

The CDR3 loop reads CASSMGGVEQFF. The CDR3 region has the DNA TGTGCCAGCAGCATGGGAGGAGTTGAGCAGTTCTTC. V usage is TRBV5-4 and J usage is TRBJ2-1, with TRBD2 as a possible D gene (6 bases). Germline V gene sequence: CDR1 SGHNT, CDR2 YYREEE (reference sequence). With 4 bases removed from V and 9 bases from J, the gap between germline ends came to 11 bases. The CDR3 runs to 12 residues.

The rearrangement joins TRBV12-3 or TRBV12-4 to TRBJ1-2; D is uncertain. V lost 2 bases and J lost 2, with 6 bases in between. CDR3 size: 13 residues. The CDR3 DNA sequence: TGTGCCAGCAGTTTATACGGGAACTATGGCTACACCTTC. Residues: CASSLYGNYGYTF.

This chain connects TRBV10-3 to TRBJ1-5, with D unresolved. Germline loops: CDR1 ENHRY, CDR2 SYGVKD. V lost 0 bases, J lost 6 bases, and 12 bases lay in between. The CDR3 runs 15 residues. The chain's CDR3 is CAISESAGGVQPQHF. The CDR3 nucleotides read TGTGCCATCAGTGAGTCGGCAGGTGGGGTTCAGCCCCAGCATTTT.

The chain is built from TRBV27 and TRBJ1-1, with D unresolved. V shed 6 bases and J shed 8 bases, with 16 bases lying between them. The CDR3 consists of 13 residues. Germline-derived CDR1 and CDR2 are MNHEY and SMNVEV (reference sequence). CDR3 in amino acids: CASSYAGKGEAFF. The CDR3 region has the DNA TGTGCCAGCAGCTACGCGGGTAAGGGAGAAGCTTTCTTT.

The genes are TRBV11-2 and TRBJ2-2, with a tentative D call TRBD2 (6 bases). CDR3 size: 14 residues. From germline, CDR1 is SGHAT and CDR2 FQNNGV. The V end was cut by 1 base, the J end by 7 bases, with 10 bases between. In DNA, the CDR3 is TGTGCCAGCAGCTTAGGGGGGGAAGGCGGGGAGCTGTTTTTT. Its translation: CASSLGGEGGELFF.

The chain couples TRBV4-1 to TRBJ1-2, with D hard to call. This CDR3 is 13 amino acids long. V was cut by 1 base and J by 8 bases, with 11 bases left in between. CDR1 and CDR2 from the germline V gene are MGHRA and YSYEKL. The DNA of the CDR3 is TGCGCCAGCAGCCAAGTCTCGCTTTGGGGCTACACCTTC. It specifies CASSQVSLWGYTF.